Listed below are T cell receptor beta chains from one sample, sequenced in a study of STAT5B mutations in CD4+ large granular lymphocyte leukemia. TCRdb keeps only in-frame clones here, not all; method: immunoSEQ multiplex PCR. The table records roughly 30,000 clones, around 76% of them present only once. Input material: CD4+ T cells from blood buffy coats. The receptor source for this set is a human donor in good health. Each CDR3 is given with its conserved first and last residue. Each record gives: clone size, J gene, D gene, V gene, CDR3 protein, CDR3 DNA. A D gene is named only where the DNA matches it firmly. The size field is filled for only some rows; it gives once, few, many or a size class.

clone size: -; J gene: TRBJ2-4; D gene: -; V gene: TRBV25-1; CDR3 protein: CASSVTGLDIQYF; CDR3 DNA: TGTGCCAGCAGTGTTACAGGTTTGGACATTCAGTACTTC
clone size: -; J gene: TRBJ2-3; D gene: -; V gene: TRBV11-2; CDR3 protein: CASSLGGGKIDTQYF; CDR3 DNA: TGTGCCAGCAGCTTAGGGGGGGGCAAAATAGATACGCAGTATTTT
clone size: -; J gene: TRBJ2-4; D gene: TRBD1; V gene: TRBV19; CDR3 protein: CASSIQDRALPRNIQYF; CDR3 DNA: TGTGCCAGTAGTATACAGGACAGGGCCCTTCCGAGGAACATTCAGTACTTC
clone size: -; J gene: TRBJ2-7; D gene: -; V gene: TRBV15; CDR3 protein: CATSRDRAVSYEQYF; CDR3 DNA: TGTGCCACCAGCAGAGATAGGGCGGTTTCCTACGAGCAGTACTTC
clone size: -; J gene: TRBJ2-1; D gene: -; V gene: TRBV18; CDR3 protein: CASSPGLHNEQFF; CDR3 DNA: TGTGCCAGCTCACCGGGACTGCACAATGAGCAGTTCTTC
clone size: -; J gene: TRBJ2-3; D gene: -; V gene: TRBV2; CDR3 protein: CASKPRGTGTDTQYF; CDR3 DNA: TGTGCCAGCAAGCCCCGCGGCACGGGCACAGATACGCAGTATTTT
clone size: -; J gene: TRBJ2-5; D gene: TRBD1; V gene: TRBV19; CDR3 protein: CASSRGTEETQYF; CDR3 DNA: TGTGCCAGTAGCCGAGGGACAGAAGAGACCCAGTACTTC
clone size: -; J gene: TRBJ2-1; D gene: -; V gene: TRBV19; CDR3 protein: CASSRARSSYNEQFF; CDR3 DNA: TGTGCCAGTTCTCGAGCGAGGAGCTCCTACAATGAGCAGTTCTTC
clone size: few; J gene: TRBJ1-5; D gene: -; V gene: TRBV28; CDR3 protein: CASQGGHPNQPQHF; CDR3 DNA: TGTGCCAGCCAAGGAGGACATCCGAATCAGCCCCAGCATTTT
clone size: -; J gene: TRBJ2-5; D gene: TRBD2; V gene: TRBV10-3; CDR3 protein: CAISENLAGGDQETQYF; CDR3 DNA: TGTGCCATCAGTGAAAATCTAGCGGGGGGGGACCAAGAGACCCAGTACTTC
clone size: -; J gene: TRBJ2-7; D gene: TRBD1; V gene: TRBV5-1; CDR3 protein: CASSQDRAVYEQYF; CDR3 DNA: TGCGCCAGCAGCCAAGACAGGGCGGTGTACGAGCAGTACTTC
clone size: -; J gene: TRBJ2-1; D gene: -; V gene: TRBV19; CDR3 protein: CASSTHRGNEQFF; CDR3 DNA: TGTGCCAGTAGTACCCACCGGGGCAATGAGCAGTTCTTC
clone size: -; J gene: TRBJ2-1; D gene: TRBD2; V gene: TRBV19; CDR3 protein: CASSPLAGNNEQFF; CDR3 DNA: TGTGCCAGTAGTCCCCTAGCGGGGAACAATGAGCAGTTCTTC
clone size: -; J gene: TRBJ1-6; D gene: TRBD1; V gene: TRBV5-1; CDR3 protein: CASSRTGPNNSPLHF; CDR3 DNA: TGCGCCAGCAGCCGGACAGGACCTAATAATTCACCCCTCCACTTT
clone size: -; J gene: TRBJ1-3; D gene: -; V gene: TRBV7-6; CDR3 protein: CASSLSRSSGNTIYF; CDR3 DNA: TGTGCCAGCAGCTTAAGCAGAAGCTCTGGAAACACCATATATTTT
clone size: -; J gene: TRBJ2-2; D gene: -; V gene: TRBV9; CDR3 protein: CASSSFRGGATGELFF; CDR3 DNA: TGTGCCAGCAGCTCCTTTAGAGGGGGGGCCACCGGGGAGCTGTTTTTT
clone size: -; J gene: TRBJ1-1; D gene: -; V gene: TRBV7-9; CDR3 protein: CASSLALGNTEAFF; CDR3 DNA: TGTGCCAGCAGCTTAGCGTTGGGGAACACTGAAGCTTTCTTT
clone size: few; J gene: TRBJ1-1; D gene: -; V gene: TRBV2; CDR3 protein: CASSVDNFLNTEAFF; CDR3 DNA: TGTGCCAGCAGTGTTGACAACTTCCTGAACACTGAAGCTTTCTTT
clone size: -; J gene: TRBJ1-2; D gene: -; V gene: TRBV30; CDR3 protein: CAWSTGTGVGYGYTF; CDR3 DNA: TGTGCCTGGAGTACCGGGACGGGGGTCGGCTATGGCTACACCTTC
clone size: -; J gene: TRBJ2-5; D gene: -; V gene: TRBV11-3; CDR3 protein: CASSLRFQETQYF; CDR3 DNA: TGTGCCAGCAGCCTTCGGTTCCAAGAGACCCAGTACTTC
clone size: -; J gene: TRBJ1-2; D gene: -; V gene: TRBV7-2; CDR3 protein: CASSLGTAAGYTF; CDR3 DNA: TGTGCCAGCAGCTTAGGGACAGCAGCGGGCTACACCTTC
clone size: -; J gene: TRBJ2-3; D gene: TRBD2; V gene: TRBV7-6; CDR3 protein: CASSVVLAGADTQYF; CDR3 DNA: TGTGCCAGCAGCGTAGTACTAGCGGGGGCGGATACGCAGTATTTT
clone size: -; J gene: TRBJ2-3; D gene: TRBD2; V gene: TRBV28; CDR3 protein: CASSSPGLLTDTQYF; CDR3 DNA: TGTGCCAGCAGTTCCCCGGGACTACTCACAGATACGCAGTATTTT
clone size: -; J gene: TRBJ1-6; D gene: -; V gene: TRBV2; CDR3 protein: CASRGGTPHSYNSPLHF; CDR3 DNA: TGTGCCAGCAGAGGGGGGACACCTCACTCCTATAATTCACCCCTCCACTTT
clone size: -; J gene: TRBJ2-7; D gene: -; V gene: TRBV5-1; CDR3 protein: CASSSRGTSREEQYF; CDR3 DNA: TGCGCCAGCAGCTCTAGGGGGACATCCAGGGAGGAGCAGTACTTC
clone size: -; J gene: TRBJ1-2; D gene: TRBD1; V gene: TRBV4-1; CDR3 protein: CASSQEGQGVRGYTF; CDR3 DNA: TGCGCCAGCAGCCAAGAGGGACAGGGAGTAAGAGGCTACACCTTC
clone size: -; J gene: TRBJ1-3; D gene: -; V gene: TRBV4-3; CDR3 protein: CASSQDRAGRGNTIYF; CDR3 DNA: TGCGCCAGCAGCCAAGATCGGGCAGGGCGTGGAAACACCATATATTTT
clone size: -; J gene: TRBJ2-7; D gene: TRBD2; V gene: TRBV15; CDR3 protein: CATSGIFSGRAYEQYF; CDR3 DNA: TGTGCCACCAGCGGGATTTTTAGCGGGAGGGCCTACGAGCAGTACTTC
clone size: once; J gene: TRBJ2-1; D gene: -; V gene: TRBV4-3; CDR3 protein: CASSPDPRNEQFF; CDR3 DNA: TGCGCCAGCAGCCCGGACCCCCGCAATGAGCAGTTCTTC
clone size: -; J gene: TRBJ2-2; D gene: -; V gene: TRBV5-1; CDR3 protein: CASSLQGRTGELFF; CDR3 DNA: TGCGCCAGCAGCTTGCAGGGGCGCACCGGGGAGCTGTTTTTT
clone size: -; J gene: TRBJ1-4; D gene: -; V gene: TRBV30; CDR3 protein: CAWRGGSGKAEKLFF; CDR3 DNA: TGTGCCTGGAGGGGGGGCTCAGGGAAGGCGGAAAAACTGTTTTTT
clone size: -; J gene: TRBJ2-7; D gene: -; V gene: TRBV11-2; CDR3 protein: CASSSVPNLYEQYF; CDR3 DNA: TGTGCCAGCAGCTCGGTCCCAAATCTGTACGAGCAGTACTTC
clone size: -; J gene: TRBJ2-5; D gene: -; V gene: TRBV5-4; CDR3 protein: CASSLGGYQETQYF; CDR3 DNA: TGTGCCAGCAGCTTAGGAGGGTACCAAGAGACCCAGTACTTC
clone size: -; J gene: TRBJ1-1; D gene: TRBD1; V gene: TRBV19; CDR3 protein: CASTPQGTTEAFF; CDR3 DNA: TGTGCCAGTACCCCACAGGGGACCACTGAAGCTTTCTTT
clone size: -; J gene: TRBJ1-1; D gene: -; V gene: TRBV19; CDR3 protein: CATSRGGRLNTEAFF; CDR3 DNA: TGTGCCACCAGCCGGGGAGGTCGGCTGAACACTGAAGCTTTCTTT
clone size: -; J gene: TRBJ1-2; D gene: TRBD1; V gene: TRBV9; CDR3 protein: CASSVDSGQGGYGYTF; CDR3 DNA: TGTGCCAGCAGCGTGGATAGTGGGCAGGGGGGATATGGCTACACCTTC
clone size: -; J gene: TRBJ1-2; D gene: TRBD1; V gene: TRBV7-2; CDR3 protein: CASSATTGGRGGYTF; CDR3 DNA: TGTGCCAGCAGCGCCACGACAGGGGGCAGGGGTGGCTACACCTTC
clone size: -; J gene: TRBJ2-7; D gene: TRBD2; V gene: TRBV19; CDR3 protein: CASSRAGDPYYEQYF; CDR3 DNA: TGTGCCAGTAGTAGAGCGGGAGACCCCTACTACGAGCAGTACTTC
clone size: -; J gene: TRBJ2-7; D gene: -; V gene: TRBV14; CDR3 protein: CASSQGSGTEQYF; CDR3 DNA: TGTGCCAGCAGCCAAGGTTCAGGGACCGAGCAGTACTTC
clone size: -; J gene: TRBJ2-1; D gene: -; V gene: TRBV9; CDR3 protein: CATRGDPFPEQFF; CDR3 DNA: TGTGCCACCCGTGGGGATCCCTTCCCCGAGCAGTTCTTC
clone size: -; J gene: TRBJ1-5; D gene: TRBD1; V gene: TRBV30; CDR3 protein: CAWTGGPGSGSNQPQHF; CDR3 DNA: TGTGCCTGGACAGGGGGGCCGGGGAGTGGGAGCAATCAGCCCCAGCATTTT
clone size: -; J gene: TRBJ2-2; D gene: TRBD2; V gene: TRBV29-1; CDR3 protein: CSGRLAGGPGELFF; CDR3 DNA: TGCAGCGGCCGACTAGCGGGAGGGCCCGGGGAGCTGTTTTTT
clone size: -; J gene: TRBJ1-2; D gene: -; V gene: TRBV18; CDR3 protein: CASSPLKRDGGRGYTF; CDR3 DNA: TGTGCCAGCTCACCACTGAAAAGGGATGGTGGGCGAGGCTACACCTTC
clone size: -; J gene: TRBJ2-1; D gene: -; V gene: TRBV7-2; CDR3 protein: CATTRATGVGYNEQFF; CDR3 DNA: TGTGCCACCACACGCGCTACCGGGGTAGGCTACAATGAGCAGTTCTTC
clone size: -; J gene: TRBJ2-5; D gene: -; V gene: TRBV7-2; CDR3 protein: CASSLGSSVISTETQYF; CDR3 DNA: TGTGCCAGCAGCTTAGGATCTAGCGTTATTAGTACGGAGACCCAGTACTTC
clone size: -; J gene: TRBJ1-1; D gene: -; V gene: TRBV4-3; CDR3 protein: CASSHNPPNTEAFF; CDR3 DNA: TGCGCCAGCAGCCACAATCCGCCGAACACTGAAGCTTTCTTT
clone size: -; J gene: TRBJ1-3; D gene: -; V gene: TRBV9; CDR3 protein: CASSVGPGAAGNTIYF; CDR3 DNA: TGTGCCAGCAGCGTAGGTCCTGGGGCCGCTGGAAACACCATATATTTT
clone size: -; J gene: TRBJ2-7; D gene: TRBD1; V gene: TRBV9; CDR3 protein: CASSAGTARIGSYEQYF; CDR3 DNA: TGTGCCAGCAGCGCTGGGACAGCTCGAATTGGATCCTACGAGCAGTACTTC
clone size: -; J gene: TRBJ2-1; D gene: -; V gene: TRBV11-1; CDR3 protein: CASSHDTNEQFF; CDR3 DNA: TGTGCCAGCAGCCACGATACGAATGAGCAGTTCTTC
clone size: -; J gene: TRBJ2-2; D gene: -; V gene: TRBV6-1; CDR3 protein: CAGNRSLCHRGAVF; CDR3 DNA: TGTGCCGGCAATCGGTCGCTCTGTCACCGGGGAGCTGTTTTT
clone size: -; J gene: TRBJ1-3; D gene: -; V gene: TRBV2; CDR3 protein: CASSANSGNTIYF; CDR3 DNA: TGTGCCAGCTCAGCCAACTCTGGAAACACCATATATTTT
clone size: -; J gene: TRBJ2-3; D gene: TRBD2; V gene: TRBV2; CDR3 protein: CASSGRLAGADTQYF; CDR3 DNA: TGTGCCAGCAGTGGGCGGCTAGCGGGGGCAGATACGCAGTATTTT
clone size: -; J gene: TRBJ2-7; D gene: TRBD1; V gene: TRBV2; CDR3 protein: CASSDREYEQYF; CDR3 DNA: TGTGCCAGCAGCGACAGGGAATACGAGCAGTACTTC
clone size: -; J gene: TRBJ2-7; D gene: -; V gene: TRBV6-5; CDR3 protein: CASSRTTASDEQYF; CDR3 DNA: TGTGCCAGCAGTAGGACTACTGCCTCGGACGAGCAGTACTTC
clone size: once; J gene: TRBJ1-1; D gene: TRBD1; V gene: TRBV6-9; CDR3 protein: CASSYRVETGSTEAFF; CDR3 DNA: TGTGCCAGCAGTTATCGGGTAGAGACAGGGAGCACTGAAGCTTTCTTT